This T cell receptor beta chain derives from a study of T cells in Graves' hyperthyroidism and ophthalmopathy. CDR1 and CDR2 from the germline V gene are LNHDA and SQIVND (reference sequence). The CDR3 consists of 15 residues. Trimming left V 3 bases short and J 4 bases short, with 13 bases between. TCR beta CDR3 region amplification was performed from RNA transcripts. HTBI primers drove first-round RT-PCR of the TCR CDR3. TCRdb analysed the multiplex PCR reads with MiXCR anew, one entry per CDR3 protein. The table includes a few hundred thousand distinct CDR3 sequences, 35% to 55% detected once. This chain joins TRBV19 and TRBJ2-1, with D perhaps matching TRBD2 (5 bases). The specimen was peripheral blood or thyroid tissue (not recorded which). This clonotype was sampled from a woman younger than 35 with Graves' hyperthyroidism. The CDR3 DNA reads TGTGCCAGTAGTATGGTGGGAGAAGCGTACAATGAGCAGTTCTTC. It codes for CASSMVGEAYNEQFF.